This entry features one TCR beta chain sequence. The target of this receptor is not known. The data were obtained in a study of T cells expressing NK-cell markers (dated by TCRdb to the early 2020s). Study-level background: TCR beta-chain repertoires were profiled in sorted CD3+CD56+NKG2C+, CD3+CD56+NKG2C- and CD3+CD56-NKG2C+ T-cell subsets from eight donors. Among the eight sequenced donors, seven were HCMV-seropositive and one was HCMV-seronegative. The study sequenced eight donors, all healthy volunteers chosen at random: three men and five women. Libraries were sequenced as 2 x 150 bp reads on Illumina HiSeq 2000/2500, MiSeq or NextSeq.

Broader findings and caveats from the paper: Those dominant clonotypes were again the most abundant among CD3+CD56-NKG2C+ cells in a handful of donors, at about 28.3-60.1%. In about six donors, the dominant CD3+CD56+NKG2C+ clonotypes were found to rank among the top 10 CD8+ clonotypes and to make up about 1.0-7.5% of CD8+ T cells. Whether the expanded NKG2C-expressing T cell clones were specific for HCMV antigens remained unclear.

Data came from an Illumina HiSeq 2000. 5'RACE template switching, by which a universal primer site and unique molecular identifiers were added, was used to make TCR beta cDNA libraries. Priming for cDNA synthesis came from the TCR beta constant segment, and two successive PCR amplification steps followed. The original methods were these. MIGEC handled demultiplexing of the reads and grouping by UMI, while MiTCR was used to assemble and quantify clonotypes. To exclude erroneous sequences, only TCR cDNA sequences supported by at least two reads were retained. Downstream repertoire analysis used the tcR package, and clonotypes were matched across fractions by CDR3 nucleotide sequence plus V segment. Antigen specificity was annotated against VDJdb with VDJmatch, allowing one amino acid substitution in CDR3. TCRdb reprocessed the reads and lists each CDR3 protein sequence as a single entry, with no DNA. TCRdb's processing, not the authors', yielded these V and J calls. The table for this sample shows approximately 110,000 distinct CDR3 sequences. The ten largest clones take up roughly 18% of the sample.

A commercial ELISA kit detecting HCMV-specific IgG in serum was used to determine HCMV serostatus. Ficoll density gradient centrifugation was used to isolate peripheral blood mononuclear cells from blood. Sequenced sample: blood T cells: a sorted CD56 or NKG2C T cell subset, CD4+ or CD8+ T cells, or bulk PBMC T cells (not recorded which). The clonotype comes from a woman aged 18-70 years in good health.

This receptor carries the CDR3 CSARSLANGGDNEKLFF. The V and J genes are TRBV20-1 and TRBJ1-4. For CDR1 and CDR2, the germline V gene (reference sequence) lists DFQATT and SNEGSKA. The CDR3 holds 17 amino acids from the cysteine to the phenylalanine. The entry carries no DNA sequence.